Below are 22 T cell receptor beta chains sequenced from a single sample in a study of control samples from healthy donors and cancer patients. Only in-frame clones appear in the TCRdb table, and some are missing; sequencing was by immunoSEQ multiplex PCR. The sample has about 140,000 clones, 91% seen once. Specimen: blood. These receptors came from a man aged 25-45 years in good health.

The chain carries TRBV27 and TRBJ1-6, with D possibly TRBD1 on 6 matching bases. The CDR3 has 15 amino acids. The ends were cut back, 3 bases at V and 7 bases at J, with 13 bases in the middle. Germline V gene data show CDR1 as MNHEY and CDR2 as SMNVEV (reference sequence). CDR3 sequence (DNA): TGTGCCAGCAGTTTTCTTAGGGGGGGGAATTCACCCCTCCACTTT. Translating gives CASSFLRGGNSPLHF.

CDR3 DNA sequence: TGTGCCAGCAGCCCAAACCCCCCTATAGATCGCTCTGGAAACACCATATATTTT. This codes for CASSPNPPIDRSGNTIYF. The genes are TRBV7-9 and TRBJ1-3, with D unresolved. Germline lookup yields CDR1 SEHNR and CDR2 FQNEAQ (reference sequence). Trimming removed 5 bases at V and 0 bases at J, with 20 bases between. The CDR3 is 18 amino acids.

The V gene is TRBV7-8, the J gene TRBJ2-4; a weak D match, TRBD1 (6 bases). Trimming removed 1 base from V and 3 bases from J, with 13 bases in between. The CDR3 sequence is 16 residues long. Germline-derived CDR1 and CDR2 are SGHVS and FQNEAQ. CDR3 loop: CASSLVRGQDKNIQYF. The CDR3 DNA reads TGTGCCAGCAGCTTAGTAAGGGGACAAGACAAAAACATTCAGTACTTC.

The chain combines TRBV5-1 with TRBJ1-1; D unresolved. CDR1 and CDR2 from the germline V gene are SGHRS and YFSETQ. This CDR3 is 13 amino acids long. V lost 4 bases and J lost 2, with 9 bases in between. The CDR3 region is CASSAGVNTEAFF. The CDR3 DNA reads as TGCGCCAGCAGCGCGGGAGTCAACACTGAAGCTTTCTTT.

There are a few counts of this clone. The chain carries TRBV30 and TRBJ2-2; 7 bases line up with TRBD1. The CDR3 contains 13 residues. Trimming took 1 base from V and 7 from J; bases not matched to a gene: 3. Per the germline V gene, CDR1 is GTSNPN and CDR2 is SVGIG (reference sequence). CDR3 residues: CAWSATGNGELFF. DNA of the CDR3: TGTGCCTGGAGTGCGACAGGGAACGGGGAGCTGTTTTTT.

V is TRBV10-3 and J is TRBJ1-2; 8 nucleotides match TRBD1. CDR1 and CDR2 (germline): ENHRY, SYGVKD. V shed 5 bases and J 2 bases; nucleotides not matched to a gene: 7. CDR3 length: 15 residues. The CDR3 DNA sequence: TGTGCCATCAGTCCAGGACAGGGAAGCAACTATGGCTACACCTTC. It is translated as CAISPGQGSNYGYTF.

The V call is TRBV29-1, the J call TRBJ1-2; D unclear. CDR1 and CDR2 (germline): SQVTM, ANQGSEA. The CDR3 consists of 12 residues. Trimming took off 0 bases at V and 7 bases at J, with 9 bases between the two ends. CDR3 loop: CSVEEVGFGYTF. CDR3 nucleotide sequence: TGCAGCGTTGAAGAGGTTGGCTTTGGCTACACCTTC.

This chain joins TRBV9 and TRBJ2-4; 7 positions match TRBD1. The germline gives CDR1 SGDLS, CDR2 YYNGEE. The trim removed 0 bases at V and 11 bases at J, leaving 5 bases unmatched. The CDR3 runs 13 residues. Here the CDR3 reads CASSVETGLFQYF. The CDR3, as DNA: TGTGCCAGCAGCGTAGAGACAGGGTTGTTTCAGTACTTC.

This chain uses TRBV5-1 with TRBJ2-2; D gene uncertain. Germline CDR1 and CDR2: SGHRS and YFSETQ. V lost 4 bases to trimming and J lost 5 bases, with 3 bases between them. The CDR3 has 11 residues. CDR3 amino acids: CASSITGELFF. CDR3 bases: TGCGCCAGCAGCATTACCGGGGAGCTGTTTTTT.

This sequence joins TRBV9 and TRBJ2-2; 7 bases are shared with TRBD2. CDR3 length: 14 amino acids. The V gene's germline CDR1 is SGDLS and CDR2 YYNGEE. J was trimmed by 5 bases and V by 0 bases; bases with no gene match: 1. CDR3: CASSVGGSTGELFF. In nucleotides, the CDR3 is TGTGCCAGCAGCGTAGGCGGGAGTACCGGGGAGCTGTTTTTT.

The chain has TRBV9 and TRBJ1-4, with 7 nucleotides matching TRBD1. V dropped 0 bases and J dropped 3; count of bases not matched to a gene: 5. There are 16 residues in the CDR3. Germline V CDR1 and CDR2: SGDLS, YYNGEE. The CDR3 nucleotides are TGTGCCAGCAGCGTAGCGGCCGGGACAGCTAATGAAAAACTGTTTTTT. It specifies CASSVAAGTANEKLFF.

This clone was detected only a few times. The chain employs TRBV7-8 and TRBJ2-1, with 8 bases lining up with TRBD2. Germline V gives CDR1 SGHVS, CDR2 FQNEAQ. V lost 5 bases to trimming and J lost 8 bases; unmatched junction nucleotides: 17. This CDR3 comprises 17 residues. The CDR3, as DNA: TGTGCCAGCAGCCCGATAAAGGCGGGGGGCGGGCTGGATGAGCAGTTCTTC. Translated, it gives CASSPIKAGGGLDEQFF.

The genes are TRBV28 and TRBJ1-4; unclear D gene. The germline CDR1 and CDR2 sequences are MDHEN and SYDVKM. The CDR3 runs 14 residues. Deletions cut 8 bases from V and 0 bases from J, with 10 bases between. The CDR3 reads CASRSGATNEKLFF. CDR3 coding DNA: TGTGCCAGCCGGAGTGGTGCAACTAATGAAAAACTGTTTTTT.

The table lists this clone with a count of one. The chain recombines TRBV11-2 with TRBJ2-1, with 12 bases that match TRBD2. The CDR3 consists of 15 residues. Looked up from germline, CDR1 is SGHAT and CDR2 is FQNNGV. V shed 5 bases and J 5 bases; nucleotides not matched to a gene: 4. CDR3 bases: TGTGCCAGCAGCCCCGGACTAGCGGGGAACAATGAGCAGTTCTTC. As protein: CASSPGLAGNNEQFF. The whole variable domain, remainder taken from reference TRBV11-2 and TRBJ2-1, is EAGVAQSPRYKIIEKRQSVAFWCNPISGHATLYWYQQILGQGPKLLIQFQNNGVVDDSQLPKDRFSAERLKGVDSTLKIQPAKLEDSAVYLCASSPGLAGNNEQFFGPGTRLTVL.

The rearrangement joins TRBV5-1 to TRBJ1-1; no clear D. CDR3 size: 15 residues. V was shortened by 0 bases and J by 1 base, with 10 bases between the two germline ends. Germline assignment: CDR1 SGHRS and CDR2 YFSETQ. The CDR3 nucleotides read TGCGCCAGCAGCTTGGTGGGCAGCCAGAACACTGAAGCTTTCTTT. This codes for CASSLVGSQNTEAFF.

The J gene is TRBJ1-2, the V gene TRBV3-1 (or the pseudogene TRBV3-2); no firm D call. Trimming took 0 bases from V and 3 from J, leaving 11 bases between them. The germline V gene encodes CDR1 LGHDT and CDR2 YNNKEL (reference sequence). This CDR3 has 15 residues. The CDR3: CASSQDLGLYYGYTF. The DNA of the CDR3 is TGTGCCAGCAGCCAAGATCTGGGCTTATACTATGGCTACACCTTC.

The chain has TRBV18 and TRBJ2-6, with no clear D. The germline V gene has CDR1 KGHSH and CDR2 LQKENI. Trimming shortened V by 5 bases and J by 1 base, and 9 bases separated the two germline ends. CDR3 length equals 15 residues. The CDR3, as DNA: TGTGCCAGCTCAGGACGGCATTCTGGGGCCAACGTCCTGACTTTC. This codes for CASSGRHSGANVLTF.

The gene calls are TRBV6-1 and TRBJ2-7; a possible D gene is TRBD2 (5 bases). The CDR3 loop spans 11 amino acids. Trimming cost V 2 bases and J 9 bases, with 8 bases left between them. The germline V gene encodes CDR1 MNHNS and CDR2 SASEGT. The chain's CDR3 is CASSETRGQYF. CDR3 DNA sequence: TGTGCCAGCAGTGAAACACGGGGGCAGTACTTC.

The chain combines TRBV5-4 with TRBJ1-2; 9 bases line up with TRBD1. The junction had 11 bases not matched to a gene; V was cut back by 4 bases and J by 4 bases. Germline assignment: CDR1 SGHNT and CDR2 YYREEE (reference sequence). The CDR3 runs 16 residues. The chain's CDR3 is CASSNRQGGRGYGYTF. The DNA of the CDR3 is TGTGCCAGCAGCAACCGACAGGGGGGTAGGGGCTATGGCTACACCTTC.

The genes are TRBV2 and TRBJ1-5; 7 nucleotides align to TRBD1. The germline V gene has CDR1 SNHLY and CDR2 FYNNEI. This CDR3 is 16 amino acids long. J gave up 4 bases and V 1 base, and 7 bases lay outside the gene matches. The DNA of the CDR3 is TGTGCCAGCAGTGAAGAGGAAGGCAGGGGGAATCAGCCCCAGCATTTT. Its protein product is CASSEEEGRGNQPQHF.

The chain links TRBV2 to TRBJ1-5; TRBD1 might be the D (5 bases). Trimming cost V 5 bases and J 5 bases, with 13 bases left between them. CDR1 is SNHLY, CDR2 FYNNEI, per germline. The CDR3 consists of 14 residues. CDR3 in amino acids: CASSQGGQYQPQHF. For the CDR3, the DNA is TGTGCCAGCAGTCAGGGCGGCCAATATCAGCCCCAGCATTTT.

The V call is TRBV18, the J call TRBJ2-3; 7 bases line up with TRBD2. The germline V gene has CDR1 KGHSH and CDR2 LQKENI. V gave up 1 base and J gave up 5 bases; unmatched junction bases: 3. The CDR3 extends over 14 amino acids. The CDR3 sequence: CASSPLPGGDTQYF. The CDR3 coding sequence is TGTGCCAGCTCACCACTCCCGGGAGGAGATACGCAGTATTTT.